This entry lists 8 T cell receptor beta chains sequenced from one sample in a study of blood T cells in healthy people across ages. Primed by a sample-barcoded 5' primer and a J-beta primer mix, a second PCR proceeded for 7 to 11 cycles. Each CDR3 protein gets one entry after TCRdb re-called the 5' RACE reads with MiXCR. The sample yields 1.5 million or so distinct CDR3 sequences, 42% seen once. The material sequenced was blood. These receptors came from a woman aged 18-30 years in good health.

V usage is TRBV6-6 and J usage is TRBJ2-1; no clear D gene. Germline V gene sequence: CDR1 MNHNY, CDR2 SVGAGI (reference sequence). The CDR3 has 13 amino acids. V dropped 7 bases and J dropped 0 bases, with 7 bases sitting between them. The chain's CDR3 is CASKQSSYNEQFF. The CDR3, as DNA: TGTGCCAGCAAGCAGAGCTCCTACAATGAGCAGTTCTTC.

This clonotype was counted only a few times. The chain employs TRBV6-6 and TRBJ2-4; 11 positions match TRBD2. This CDR3 has 16 amino acids. The V and J ends lost 5 bases and 6 bases, in that order; junction bases with no gene match: 9. Per germline, CDR1 MNHNY and CDR2 SVGAGI (reference sequence). CDR3 in amino acids: CASSNLGLAEGNIQYF. CDR3 coding DNA: TGTGCCAGCAGTAACCTGGGACTAGCGGAGGGAAACATTCAGTACTTC.

The chain is built from TRBV27 and TRBJ2-7, with D tentatively TRBD2 (5 bases). Germline V gene lookup returns CDR1 MNHEY and CDR2 SMNVEV (reference sequence). The V gene lost 5 bases and the J gene lost 7 bases, with 21 bases spanning the gap. This CDR3 is 15 amino acids long. CDR3 DNA: TGTGCCAGCAGTCCGGAGAGCGGCTCCTACAATGAGCAGTACTTC. This gives the protein CASSPESGSYNEQYF.

There are many counts of this clonotype. The chain joins TRBV7-2 to TRBJ2-5; D remains unclear. Germline V gives CDR1 SGHTA, CDR2 FQGNSA. Between the trimmed V and J ends, which lost 2 bases and 2 bases, there was a span of 6 bases. The CDR3 length is 13 residues. CDR3 nucleotide sequence: TGTGCCAGCAGCTTAATGAAACAAGAGACCCAGTACTTC. Its translation: CASSLMKQETQYF. Complete variable domain (other parts from reference TRBV7-2 and TRBJ2-5): GAGVSQSPSNKVTEKGKDVELRCDPISGHTALYWYRQSLGQGLEFLIYFQGNSAPDKSGLPSDRFSAERTGGSVSTLTIQRTQQEDSAVYLCASSLMKQETQYFGPGTRLLVL.

The chain combines TRBV27 with TRBJ1-1; 7 nucleotides align to TRBD1. Per the germline V gene, CDR1 is MNHEY and CDR2 is SMNVEV (reference sequence). V was clipped by 6 bases and J by 5 bases; unmatched bases: 9. CDR3 length: 14 amino acids. The CDR3 here is CASSSGGGLTEAFF. As DNA, the CDR3 is TGTGCCAGCAGCTCCGGAGGGGGCTTGACTGAAGCTTTCTTT.

The DNA of the CDR3 is TGTGCCAGCAGTGTGAACCAGGGGGCAGGCACTGAAGCTTTCTTT. Protein sequence: CASSVNQGAGTEAFF. V and J are TRBV25-1 and TRBJ1-1, with 8 bases lining up with TRBD1. The CDR3 consists of 15 residues. Germline-derived CDR1 and CDR2 are MGHDK and SYGVNS. J was trimmed by 4 bases and V by 4 bases; bases with no gene match: 8.

There are many counts of this clonotype. The chain employs TRBV5-1 and TRBJ1-2; no clear D. The CDR3 length is 14 residues. Germline CDR1 reads SGHRS; CDR2 reads YFSETQ. The V end was cut by 4 bases, the J end by 2 bases, with 12 bases between. The CDR3, as DNA: TGCGCCAGCAGCGTGGAGGAAGTGAACTATGGCTACACCTTC. Residues: CASSVEEVNYGYTF.

This clonotype was recorded a few times. The genes are TRBV6-2 or TRBV6-3 and TRBJ2-5; TRBD1 agrees at 7 bases. The CDR3 length is 15 residues. With V trimmed by 6 bases and J by 4 bases, 11 bases remained unmatched. Germline assignment: CDR1 MNHEY and CDR2 SVGEGT. The CDR3 sequence: CASRSIDRAGETQYF. CDR3 nucleotide sequence: TGTGCCAGCAGGTCAATCGACAGGGCCGGAGAGACCCAGTACTTC.